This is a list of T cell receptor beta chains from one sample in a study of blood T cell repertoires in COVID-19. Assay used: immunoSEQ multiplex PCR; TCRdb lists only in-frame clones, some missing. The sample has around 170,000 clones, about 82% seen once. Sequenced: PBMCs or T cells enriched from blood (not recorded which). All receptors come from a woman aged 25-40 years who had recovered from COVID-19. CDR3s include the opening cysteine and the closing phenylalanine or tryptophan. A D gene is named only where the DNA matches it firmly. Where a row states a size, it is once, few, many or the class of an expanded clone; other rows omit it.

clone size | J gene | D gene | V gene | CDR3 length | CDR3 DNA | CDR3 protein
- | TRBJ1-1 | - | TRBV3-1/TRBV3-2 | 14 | TGTGCCAGCAGCCAAGGGGCCAGGCAGGGGAGAGCTTTCTTT | CASSQGARQGRAFF
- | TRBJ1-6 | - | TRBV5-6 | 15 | TGTGCCAGCAGCCGGGTCGGTTCCTATAATTCACCCCTCCACTTT | CASSRVGSYNSPLHF
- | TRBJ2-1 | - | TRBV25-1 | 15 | TGTGCCAGCAGTGAACAAAACAGGGTTGGGGATGAGCAGTTCTTC | CASSEQNRVGDEQFF
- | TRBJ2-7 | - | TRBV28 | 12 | TGTGCCAGCACGAGCGGTACCTACGAGCAGTACTTC | CASTSGTYEQYF
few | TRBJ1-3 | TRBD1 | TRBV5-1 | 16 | TGCGCCAGCAGCGGACGACAGGGGGCTGGTGGGGACACCATATATTTT | CASSGRQGAGGDTIYF
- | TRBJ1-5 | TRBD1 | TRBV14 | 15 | TGTGCCAGCAGCCAAGGACAGGGAAGGAATCAGCCCCAGCATTTT | CASSQGQGRNQPQHF
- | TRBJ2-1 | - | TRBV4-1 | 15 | TGCGCCAGCAGCCAAGACTCGACACCCTACAATGAGCAGTTCTTC | CASSQDSTPYNEQFF
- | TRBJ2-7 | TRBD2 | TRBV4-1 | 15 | TGCGCCAGCAGCCAACAACCGGGACTAGCGGGAATACAGTACTTC | CASSQQPGLAGIQYF
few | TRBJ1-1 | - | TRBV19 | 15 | TGTGCCAGTAGACAGACAGGATATTTGAACACTGAAGCTTTCTTT | CASRQTGYLNTEAFF
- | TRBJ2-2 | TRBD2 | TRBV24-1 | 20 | TGTGCCACCAGCTTAGGACTAGCGGGAGTCCCGGCGGCTGGAACCGGGGAGCTGTTTTTT | CATSLGLAGVPAAGTGELFF
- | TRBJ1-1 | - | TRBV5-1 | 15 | TGCGCCAGCAGCTTGGTCGTGTCCGGGAACACTGAAGCTTTCTTT | CASSLVVSGNTEAFF
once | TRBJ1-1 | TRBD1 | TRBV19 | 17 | TGTGCCAGTAGTATGGATTCGACAGGGAGAGTGGGCACTGAAGCTTTCTTT | CASSMDSTGRVGTEAFF
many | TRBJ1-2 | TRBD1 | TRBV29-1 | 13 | TGCAGCGCTGAGACAGGGGCTAACTATGGCTACACCTTC | CSAETGANYGYTF
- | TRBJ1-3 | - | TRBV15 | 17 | TGTGCCACCAGCAGGATGCGAGAAGGGGGTCCTGGAAACACCATATATTTT | CATSRMREGGPGNTIYF
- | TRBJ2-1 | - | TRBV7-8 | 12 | TGTGCCAGCAGCTTAAACAACAATGAGCAGTTCTTC | CASSLNNNEQFF
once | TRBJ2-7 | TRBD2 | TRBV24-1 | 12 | TGTGCCACCAGTGGGGGGGGTAACGAGCAGTACTTC | CATSGGGNEQYF
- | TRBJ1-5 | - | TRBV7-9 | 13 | TGTGCCAGCAGCCGGGACACAAATCAGCCCCAGCATTTT | CASSRDTNQPQHF
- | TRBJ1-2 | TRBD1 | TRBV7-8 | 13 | TGTGCCAGCAGCCAAGACAGGGGATTATCCTACACCTTC | CASSQDRGLSYTF
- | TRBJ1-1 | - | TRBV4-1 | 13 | TGCGCCAGCAGCCAAGACAGGAACACTGAAGCTTTCTTT | CASSQDRNTEAFF
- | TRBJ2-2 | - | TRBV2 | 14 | TGTGCCTCGTCCCGTCCCTTGAACACCGGGGAGCTGTTTTTT | CASSRPLNTGELFF
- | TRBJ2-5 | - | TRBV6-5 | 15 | TGTGCCAGCAGTAGTCCGGGACTCCCACCGGAGACCCAGTACTTC | CASSSPGLPPETQYF
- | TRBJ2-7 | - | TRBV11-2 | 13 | TGTGCCAGCAGCTACCGGGATGCTGTTTTACCGTACTTC | CASSYRDAVLPYF
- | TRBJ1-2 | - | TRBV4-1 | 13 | TGCGCCAGCAGCCAACGACTTACCGATGGCTACACCTTC | CASSQRLTDGYTF
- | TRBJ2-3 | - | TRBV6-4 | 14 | TGTGCCAGCAGCCCTGAACCAGGGCCAGATACGCAGTATTTT | CASSPEPGPDTQYF
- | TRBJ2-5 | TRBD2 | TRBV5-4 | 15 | TGTGCCAGCAGCTTGGGACTAGCGGGAGGCGAGACCCAGTACTTC | CASSLGLAGGETQYF
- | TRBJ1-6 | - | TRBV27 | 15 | TGTGCCAGCACCGTAACCCGAGACAGTAATTCACCCCTCCACTTT | CASTVTRDSNSPLHF
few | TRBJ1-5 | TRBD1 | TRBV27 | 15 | TGTGCCAGCAGTACCGCGACAGGGGTGGGCCAGCCCCAGCATTTT | CASSTATGVGQPQHF
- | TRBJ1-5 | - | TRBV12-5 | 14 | TGTGCTAGTGCCCCGGACATCGGTGGTCAGCCCCAGCATTTT | CASAPDIGGQPQHF
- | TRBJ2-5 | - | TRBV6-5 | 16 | TGTGCCAGCAGTTACTCTCCCAGGGAGGCGTTAGAGACCCAGTACTTC | CASSYSPREALETQYF
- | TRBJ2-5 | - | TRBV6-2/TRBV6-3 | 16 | TGTGCCAGCAGTAAATATTCGGGACTGGTTAGAGAGACCCAGTACTTC | CASSKYSGLVRETQYF
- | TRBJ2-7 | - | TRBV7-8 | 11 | TGTGCCAGCAGCCCTAACTACGAGCAGTACTTC | CASSPNYEQYF
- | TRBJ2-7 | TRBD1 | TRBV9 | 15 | TGTGCCAGCAACCCGGGACAGGGTAGCTCCTACGAGCAGTACTTC | CASNPGQGSSYEQYF
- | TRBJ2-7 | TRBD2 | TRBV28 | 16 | TGTGCCAGCAGCCTTGTATCTGCGGGAGGGCCATACGAGCAGTACTTC | CASSLVSAGGPYEQYF
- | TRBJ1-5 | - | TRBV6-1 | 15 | TGTGCCAGCAGTGACGCCAGGGAGGGCAATCAGCCCCAGCATTTT | CASSDAREGNQPQHF